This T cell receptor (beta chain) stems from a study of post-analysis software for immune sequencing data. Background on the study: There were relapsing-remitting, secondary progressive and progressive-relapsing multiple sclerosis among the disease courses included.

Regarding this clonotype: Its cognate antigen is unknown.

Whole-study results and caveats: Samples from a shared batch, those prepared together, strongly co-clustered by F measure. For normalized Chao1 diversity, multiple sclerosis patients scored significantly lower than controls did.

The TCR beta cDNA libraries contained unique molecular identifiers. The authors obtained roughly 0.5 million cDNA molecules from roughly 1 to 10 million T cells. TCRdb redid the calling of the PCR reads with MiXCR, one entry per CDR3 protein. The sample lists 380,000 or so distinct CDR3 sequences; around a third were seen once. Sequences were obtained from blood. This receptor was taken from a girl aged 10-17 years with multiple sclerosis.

CDR3 coding DNA: TGTGCCAGCAGTTTTCTGGGCCTTAATGAAAAACTGTTTTTT. Its protein product is CASSFLGLNEKLFF. The chain joins TRBV12-3 or TRBV12-4 to TRBJ1-4, with D unresolved. The ends were cut back, 3 bases at V and 4 bases at J, with 9 bases in the middle. The CDR3 runs 14 residues.